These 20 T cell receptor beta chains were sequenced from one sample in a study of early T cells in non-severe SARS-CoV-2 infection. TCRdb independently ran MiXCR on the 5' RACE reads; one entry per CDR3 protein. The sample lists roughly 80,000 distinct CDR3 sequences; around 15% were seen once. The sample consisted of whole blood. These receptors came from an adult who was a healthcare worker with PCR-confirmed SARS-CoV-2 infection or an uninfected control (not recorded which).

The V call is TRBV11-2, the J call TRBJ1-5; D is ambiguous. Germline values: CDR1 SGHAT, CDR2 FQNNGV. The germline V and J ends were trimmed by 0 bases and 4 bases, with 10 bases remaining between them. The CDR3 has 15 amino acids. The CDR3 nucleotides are TGTGCCAGCAGCTTAGACATGGGATGGAATCAGCCCCAGCATTTT. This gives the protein CASSLDMGWNQPQHF.

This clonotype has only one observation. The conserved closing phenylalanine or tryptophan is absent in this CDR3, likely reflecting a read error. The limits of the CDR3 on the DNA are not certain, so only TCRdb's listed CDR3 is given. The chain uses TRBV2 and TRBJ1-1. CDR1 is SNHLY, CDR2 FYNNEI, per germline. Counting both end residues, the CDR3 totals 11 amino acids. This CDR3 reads CASSEMFWPSY.

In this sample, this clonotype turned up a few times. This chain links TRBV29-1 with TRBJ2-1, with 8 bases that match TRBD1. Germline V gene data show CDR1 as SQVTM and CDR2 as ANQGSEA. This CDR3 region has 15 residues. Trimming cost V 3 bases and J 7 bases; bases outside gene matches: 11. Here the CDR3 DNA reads TGCAGCGTTGAGACGGACAGGGACCCCAGGAATGAGCAGTTCTTC. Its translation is CSVETDRDPRNEQFF.

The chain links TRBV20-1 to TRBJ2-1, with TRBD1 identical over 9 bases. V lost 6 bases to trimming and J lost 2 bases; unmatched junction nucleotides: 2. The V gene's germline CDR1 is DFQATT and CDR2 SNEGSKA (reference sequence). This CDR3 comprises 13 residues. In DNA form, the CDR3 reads TGCAGTGCCGGACAGGGGCCCTACAATGAGCAGTTCTTC. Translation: CSAGQGPYNEQFF.

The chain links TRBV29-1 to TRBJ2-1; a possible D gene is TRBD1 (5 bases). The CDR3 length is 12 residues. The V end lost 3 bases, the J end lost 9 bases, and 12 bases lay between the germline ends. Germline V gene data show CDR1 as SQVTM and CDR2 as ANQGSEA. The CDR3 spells CSVDWWTSEQFF. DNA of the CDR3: TGCAGCGTTGATTGGTGGACATCTGAGCAGTTCTTC.

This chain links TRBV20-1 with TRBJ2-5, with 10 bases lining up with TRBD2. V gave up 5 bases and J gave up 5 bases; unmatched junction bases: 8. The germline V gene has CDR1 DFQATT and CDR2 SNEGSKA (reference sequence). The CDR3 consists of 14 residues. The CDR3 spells CSAALAGAGETQYF. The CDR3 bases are TGCAGTGCTGCCCTAGCGGGAGCGGGTGAGACCCAGTACTTC.

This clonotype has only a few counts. The CDR3 loop reads CASSDRGLRDRYGYTF. DNA of the CDR3: TGCGCCAGCAGTGACCGGGGACTTCGAGACCGCTATGGCTACACCTTC. The V and J genes are TRBV10-2 and TRBJ1-2; D is possibly TRBD1 (5 bases). The CDR3 has 16 amino acids. Germline V gene sequence: CDR1 WSHSY, CDR2 SAAADI. V was shortened by 3 bases and J by 4 bases, with 18 bases between the two germline ends.

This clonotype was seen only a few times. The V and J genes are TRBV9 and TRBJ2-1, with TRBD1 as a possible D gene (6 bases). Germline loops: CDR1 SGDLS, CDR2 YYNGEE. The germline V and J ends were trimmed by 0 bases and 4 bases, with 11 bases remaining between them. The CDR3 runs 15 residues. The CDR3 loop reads CASSVAGALYNEQFF. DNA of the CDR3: TGTGCCAGCAGCGTAGCAGGGGCGCTTTACAATGAGCAGTTCTTC.

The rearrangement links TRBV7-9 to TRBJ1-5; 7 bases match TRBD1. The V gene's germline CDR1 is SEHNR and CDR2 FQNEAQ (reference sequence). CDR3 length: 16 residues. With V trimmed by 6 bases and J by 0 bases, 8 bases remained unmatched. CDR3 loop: CASSPTGTASNQPQHF. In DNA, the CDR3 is TGTGCCAGCAGTCCGACCGGGACAGCTAGCAATCAGCCCCAGCATTTT.

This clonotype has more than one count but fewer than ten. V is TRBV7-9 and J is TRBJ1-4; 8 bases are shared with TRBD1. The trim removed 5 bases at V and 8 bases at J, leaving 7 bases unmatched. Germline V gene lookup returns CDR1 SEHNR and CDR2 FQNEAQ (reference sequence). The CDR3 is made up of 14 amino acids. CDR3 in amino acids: CASSLGQAGEKLFF. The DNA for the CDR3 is TGTGCCAGCAGCCTGGGACAGGCTGGGGAAAAACTGTTTTTT.

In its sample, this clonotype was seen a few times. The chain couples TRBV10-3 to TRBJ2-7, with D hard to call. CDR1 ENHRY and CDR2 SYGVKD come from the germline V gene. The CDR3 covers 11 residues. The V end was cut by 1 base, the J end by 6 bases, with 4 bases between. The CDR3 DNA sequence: TGTGCCATCAGTGAGTTTGGCGAGCAGTACTTC. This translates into CAISEFGEQYF.

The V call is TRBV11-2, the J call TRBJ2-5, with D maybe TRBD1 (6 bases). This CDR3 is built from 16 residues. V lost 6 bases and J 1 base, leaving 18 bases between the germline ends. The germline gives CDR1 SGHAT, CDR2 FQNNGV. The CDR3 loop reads CASRVNRVSSQETQYF. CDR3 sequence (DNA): TGTGCCAGCAGGGTCAACAGGGTGTCATCCCAAGAGACCCAGTACTTC. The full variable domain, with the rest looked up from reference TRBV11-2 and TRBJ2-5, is EAGVAQSPRYKIIEKRQSVAFWCNPISGHATLYWYQQILGQGPKLLIQFQNNGVVDDSQLPKDRFSAERLKGVDSTLKIQPAKLEDSAVYLCASRVNRVSSQETQYFGPGTRLLVL.

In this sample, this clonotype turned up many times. Here the CDR3 reads CASSSSGGDTEAFF. DNA of the CDR3: TGTGCCAGCAGTTCCTCAGGGGGTGACACTGAAGCTTTCTTT. The chain is built from TRBV6-6 and TRBJ1-1; 7 bases fit TRBD1. The ends lost 4 bases at V and 3 bases at J; junction bases unmatched: 5. CDR1 and CDR2 from the germline V gene are MNHNY and SVGAGI (reference sequence). The CDR3 loop spans 14 amino acids.

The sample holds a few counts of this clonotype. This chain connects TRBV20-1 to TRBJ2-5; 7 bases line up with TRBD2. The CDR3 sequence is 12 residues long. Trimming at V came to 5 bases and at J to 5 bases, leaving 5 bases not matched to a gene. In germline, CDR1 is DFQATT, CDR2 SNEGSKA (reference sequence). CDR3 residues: CSAWTRGETQYF. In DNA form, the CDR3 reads TGCAGTGCTTGGACTAGGGGCGAGACCCAGTACTTC.

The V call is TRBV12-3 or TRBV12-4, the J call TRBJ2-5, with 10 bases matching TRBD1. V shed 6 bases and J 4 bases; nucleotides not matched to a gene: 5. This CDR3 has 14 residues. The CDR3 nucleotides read TGTGCCAGCAGCGGGACAGGGGATGCAGAGACCCAGTACTTC. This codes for CASSGTGDAETQYF.

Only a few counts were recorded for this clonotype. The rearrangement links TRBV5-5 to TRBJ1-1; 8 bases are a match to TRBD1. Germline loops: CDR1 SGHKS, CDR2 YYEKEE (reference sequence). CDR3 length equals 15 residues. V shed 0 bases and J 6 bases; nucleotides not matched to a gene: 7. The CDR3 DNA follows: TGTGCCAGCAGCTTGGTGCAGGGGGCTTGGGCTGAAGCTTTCTTT. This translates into CASSLVQGAWAEAFF.

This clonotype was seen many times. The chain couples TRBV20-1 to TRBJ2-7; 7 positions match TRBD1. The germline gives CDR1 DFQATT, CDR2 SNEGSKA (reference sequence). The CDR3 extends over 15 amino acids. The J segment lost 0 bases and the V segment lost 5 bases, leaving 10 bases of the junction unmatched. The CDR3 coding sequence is TGCAGTGCTGCGTCTGACAGGGCCATCTCCTACGAGCAGTACTTC. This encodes CSAASDRAISYEQYF.

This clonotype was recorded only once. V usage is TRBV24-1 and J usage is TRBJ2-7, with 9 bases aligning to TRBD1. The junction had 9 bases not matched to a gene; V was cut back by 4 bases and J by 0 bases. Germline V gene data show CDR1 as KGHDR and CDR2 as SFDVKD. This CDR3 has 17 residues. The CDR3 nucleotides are TGTGCCACCAGTGACCCTGGACAGGGGACGAGCTCCTACGAGCAGTACTTC. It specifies CATSDPGQGTSSYEQYF.

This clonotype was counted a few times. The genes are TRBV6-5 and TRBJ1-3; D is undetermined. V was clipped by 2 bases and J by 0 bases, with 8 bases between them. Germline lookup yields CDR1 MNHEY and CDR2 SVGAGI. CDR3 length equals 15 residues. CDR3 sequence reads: CASSYDSVSGNTIYF. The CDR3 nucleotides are TGTGCCAGCAGTTACGACTCCGTCTCTGGAAACACCATATATTTT.

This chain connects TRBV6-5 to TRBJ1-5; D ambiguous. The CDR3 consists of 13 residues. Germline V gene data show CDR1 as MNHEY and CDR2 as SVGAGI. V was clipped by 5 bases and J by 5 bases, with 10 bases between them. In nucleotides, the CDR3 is TGTGCCAGCAGTCCCAATCCGGATCAGCCCCAGCATTTT. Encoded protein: CASSPNPDQPQHF.